The T cell receptor (beta chain) described here comes from a study of T cell repertoires in cytomegalovirus infection. Study information: It can be stated that public TCR beta signatures indicated CMV infection as well as a matching HLA type.

With respect to this clonotype: Its antigen is not known.

From the reads, TCRdb called clonotypes with MiXCR, one entry per CDR3 protein. The data hold under 850,000 distinct CDR3 sequences, with 35% to 45% observed a single time. Regarding the study as a whole: HLA-C-restricted CMV-specific TCR beta clonotypes were dominant in the ex vivo response. Summed frequency of shared TCR beta families picked out CMV carriers who also had the relevant HLA.

CDR1 and CDR2 (germline): MNHEY, SVGAGI. The CDR3 has 17 residues. With V trimmed by 4 bases and J by 2 bases, 10 bases remained unmatched. The specimen was PBMCs. This clonotype was obtained from a human donor in good health (CMV status not recorded). Some clones in this sample may be carry-over from other donors' samples. The chain employs TRBV6-5 and TRBJ2-3; 9 nucleotides agree with TRBD1. CDR3: CASSWHPGQGNTDTQYF. Written as DNA, the CDR3 is TGTGCCAGCAGTTGGCACCCTGGACAGGGGAACACAGATACGCAGTATTTT.